The sample holds a few counts of the clone carrying this TCR beta chain. The sample originates from a study of graft-versus-host responses after intestinal transplantation. Study as a whole: In this cohort, recipients had multivisceral, liver-intestinal, or isolated intestinal transplants. Whole-study findings and limits: The highest levels of circulating GvH clones went along with early declines in HvG clones after transplant.

Responders that carried the CFSE label, about 200,000 of them, were plated with about 200,000 irradiated, violet-dye-labeled stimulator cells. CDR3 length: 14 residues. CDR1 is SGDLS, CDR2 YYNGEE, per germline. The ends were cut back, 0 bases at V and 4 bases at J, with 8 bases in the middle. Sequencing used immunoSEQ multiplex PCR; TCRdb keeps in-frame clones, though not all of them. Of over 3,000 clones listed, approximately 40% were seen once; the top ten hold 6.4%. The V and J genes are TRBV9 and TRBJ1-5; D is unresolved. Specimen: alloreactive CD8+ T cells from a mixed lymphocyte reaction culture, collected before transplantation. Subset denoted: CFSE-low proliferating T cells sorted from approximately six-day pre-transplant mixed lymphocyte reaction (GvH or HvG direction). The receptor was isolated from a human patient who was an organ donor for intestinal transplantation. Written as DNA, the CDR3 is TGTGCCAGCAGCGTAGGGGGAGTTAATCAGCCCCAGCATTTT. Protein product: CASSVGGVNQPQHF.